This TCR beta chain was found in a study of shared clonotypes between healthy human individuals. Germline values: CDR1 MNHEY, CDR2 SMNVEV (reference sequence). Trimming removed 1 base at V and 5 bases at J, with 11 bases between. The CDR3 sequence is 14 residues long. Every donor was a Caucasian adult from Nashville, Tennessee. Only in-frame clones appear in the TCRdb table, and some are missing; sequencing was by immunoSEQ multiplex PCR. The profile shows 450,000 to 650,000 clones, around 77% of them singletons. Sequencing used PBMCs. The TCR originated in a woman in her thirties or forties in good health. Some clones in this sample may be carry-over from other donors' samples. The chain uses TRBV27 and TRBJ1-1, with D perhaps matching TRBD1 (5 bases). The CDR3 DNA reads TGTGCCAGCAGTTTATTTTGGGAGGGGACTGAAGCTTTCTTT. Protein: CASSLFWEGTEAFF.